The source of this T cell receptor beta chain is a study of shared clonotypes between healthy human individuals. Libraries were prepared by immunoSEQ multiplex PCR; TCRdb keeps only in-frame clonotypes and omits some of them. The sample holds about 1 million clones; more than 65% are singletons and the top ten take about 1.5%. The CDR3 runs to 14 residues. The germline gives CDR1 LNHDA, CDR2 SQIVND (reference sequence). V was shortened by 5 bases and J by 2 bases, with 13 bases between the two germline ends. Everyone who donated was a Caucasian adult who lived in Nashville, Tennessee. The V call is TRBV19, the J call TRBJ2-7, with D possibly TRBD2 on 5 matching bases. The TCR comes from a man between 18 and 35 years old in good health. Specimen: memory CD4+ T cells sorted from blood. Subset reported: CD45RA-negative fraction. Here the CDR3 reads CASSVLGITYEQYF. The CDR3 bases are TGTGCCAGTAGTGTCCTCGGGATAACCTACGAGCAGTACTTC. Full variable domain (rest looked up from reference TRBV19 and TRBJ2-7): DGGITQSPKYLFRKEGQNVTLSCEQNLNHDAMYWYRQDPGQGLRLIYYSQIVNDFQKGDIAEGYSVSREKKESFPLTVTSAQKNPTAFYLCASSVLGITYEQYFGPGTRLTVT.